The next 27 T cell receptor beta chains were all read from a single sample in a study of T cells expressing NK-cell markers. After re-calling the 5' RACE reads, TCRdb lists one entry per CDR3 protein, DNA absent. This sample contains a few hundred thousand distinct CDR3 sequences. Sample: blood T cells: a sorted CD56 or NKG2C T cell subset, CD4+ or CD8+ T cells, or bulk PBMC T cells (not recorded which). The receptors originated from a man aged 18-75 years in good health.

The gene calls are TRBV11-2 and TRBJ1-2; TCRdb outputs TRBD1, but without DNA this stays unchecked. The CDR3 length is 15 residues. The germline gives CDR1 SGHAT, CDR2 FQNNGV. CDR3 sequence reads: CASSQHEAGIGGYTF. Full variable domain (outside the CDR3, taken from reference TRBV11-2 and TRBJ1-2): EAGVAQSPRYKIIEKRQSVAFWCNPISGHATLYWYQQILGQGPKLLIQFQNNGVVDDSQLPKDRFSAERLKGVDSTLKIQPAKLEDSAVYLCASSQHEAGIGGYTFGSGTRLTVV.

This chain connects TRBV3-1 to TRBJ2-1. Germline values: CDR1 LGHDT, CDR2 YNNKEL (reference sequence). The CDR3 sequence is 14 residues long. CDR3 loop: CASSQAVSVGEQFF.

The chain joins TRBV10-3 to TRBJ1-1. The CDR3 spans 16 residues. Germline CDR1 is ENHRY and CDR2 is SYGVKD. CDR3 sequence reads: CAISELRRGLNTEAFF.

The V gene is TRBV20-1, the J gene TRBJ2-7. The CDR3 runs to 15 residues. Germline CDR1 reads DFQATT; CDR2 reads SNEGSKA (reference sequence). The CDR3 here is CSARVGVRSSYEQYF.

The chain carries TRBV20-1 and TRBJ2-2; TCRdb calls TRBD1, which cannot be checked without DNA. CDR1 DFQATT and CDR2 SNEGSKA come from the germline V gene (reference sequence). This CDR3 is 14 amino acids long. Here the CDR3 reads CSASGTGLSGELFF.

This chain uses TRBV20-1 with TRBJ1-6; the D gene TCRdb calls, TRBD1, cannot be checked with no DNA. Germline CDR1 reads DFQATT; CDR2 reads SNEGSKA (reference sequence). The CDR3 has 14 amino acids. CDR3 amino acids: CSARHRVYNSPLHF.

The chain couples TRBV28 to TRBJ2-5; TCRdb proposes TRBD2, but this gene call is untestable without DNA. The CDR3 length is 16 residues. Germline V gives CDR1 MDHEN, CDR2 SYDVKM. The CDR3 loop is CASRTSGAPGGETQYF.

The chain carries TRBV14 and TRBJ1-2; the D gene TCRdb calls, TRBD1, cannot be checked with no DNA. Germline CDR1 SGHDN, CDR2 FVKESK. The CDR3 is made up of 14 amino acids. The CDR3: CASRQKGQGYGYTF.

The chain uses TRBV2 and TRBJ1-2; TCRdb names TRBD1, which stays unverified in the absence of DNA. Germline V gene sequence: CDR1 SNHLY, CDR2 FYNNEI. CDR3 length: 14 residues. The CDR3: CASSLLLRAHGYTF.

V gene TRBV5-1 combines with J gene TRBJ2-2. This CDR3 spans 16 amino acids. From germline, CDR1 is SGHRS and CDR2 YFSETQ. The CDR3 loop reads CASSLKSQWIAGELFF.

V usage is TRBV5-6 and J usage is TRBJ1-1. Germline lookup yields CDR1 SGHDT and CDR2 YYEEEE. The CDR3 loop spans 14 amino acids. CDR3 in amino acids: CASSLEVGGGEAFF.

The chain recombines TRBV4-1 with TRBJ2-3; TCRdb indicates TRBD2, and absent DNA this call remains unverified. This CDR3 comprises 15 residues. From germline, CDR1 is MGHRA and CDR2 YSYEKL. The CDR3 here is CASSPLAGGPNTQYF.

This chain joins TRBV4-2 and TRBJ1-5; TCRdb outputs TRBD1, but without DNA this stays unchecked. The CDR3 loop spans 16 amino acids. Germline CDR1 and CDR2: LGHNA and YNFKEQ. This chain's CDR3 is CASSRGGTDSNQPQHF.

The chain joins TRBV6-5 to TRBJ2-6; TCRdb designates TRBD1, a call that cannot be tested without DNA. Germline CDR1 and CDR2: MNHEY and SVGAGI. The CDR3 consists of 19 residues. The CDR3 is CASSYPQGAFPSGANVLTF.

The rearrangement uses TRBV28 and TRBJ2-4. Germline CDR1 reads MDHEN; CDR2 reads SYDVKM. The CDR3 has 11 amino acids. This chain's CDR3 is CASSSVAIQYF.

This rearrangement joins TRBV5-5 to TRBJ2-7; lacking DNA, the TRBD1 call made by TCRdb goes unchecked. Germline loops: CDR1 SGHKS, CDR2 YYEKEE (reference sequence). The CDR3 totals 15 residues. CDR3 region: CASSLALVGTHEQYF.

The chain has TRBV25-1 and TRBJ1-2; TCRdb's D call of TRBD1 is untestable without DNA. The CDR3 consists of 13 residues. CDR1 is MGHDK, CDR2 SYGVNS, per germline. The CDR3 region is CASTAGTYYGYTF.

The rearrangement links TRBV12-3 or TRBV12-4 to TRBJ1-1; TCRdb gives TRBD1 as the D gene, but with no DNA this cannot be confirmed. The CDR3 covers 15 residues. This chain's CDR3 is CASSKRQGPGTEAFF.

V gene TRBV6-6 combines with J gene TRBJ1-1; with no DNA, the TCRdb D assignment of TRBD1 cannot be verified. Germline V gene sequence: CDR1 MNHNY, CDR2 SVGAGI (reference sequence). This CDR3 is 11 amino acids long. The CDR3: CASRDRLEAFF.

The chain joins TRBV7-2 to TRBJ2-1; with no DNA, the TCRdb D assignment of TRBD2 cannot be verified. Germline CDR1 SGHTA, CDR2 FQGNSA. This CDR3 is built from 16 residues. This chain's CDR3 is CASSTASGSSYNEQFF.

The chain recombines TRBV30 with TRBJ1-5; the D call from TCRdb, TRBD1, cannot be confirmed without DNA. The CDR3 has 15 residues. In germline, CDR1 is GTSNPN, CDR2 SVGIG (reference sequence). This CDR3 reads CAWKKGDREGQPQHF.

The chain recombines TRBV11-2 with TRBJ2-3; checking the TCRdb D call of TRBD1 is not possible without DNA. CDR1 SGHAT and CDR2 FQNNGV come from the germline V gene. This CDR3 spans 14 amino acids. Here the CDR3 reads CASSLMQGRDTQYF.

The rearrangement links TRBV5-1 to TRBJ2-7. Germline values: CDR1 SGHRS, CDR2 YFSETQ. The CDR3 sequence is 17 residues long. The CDR3 loop reads CASSLDQRSGSSYEQYF.

The rearrangement links TRBV28 to TRBJ2-7. Germline CDR1 and CDR2: MDHEN and SYDVKM. The CDR3 runs to 15 residues. CDR3 in amino acids: CASTLRRVGSYEQYF.

The chain recombines TRBV20-1 with TRBJ1-4; the D call of TRBD1 rests on TCRdb alone, since no DNA is present to check it. This CDR3 is built from 13 residues. Germline assignment: CDR1 DFQATT and CDR2 SNEGSKA (reference sequence). This CDR3 is CSAIDRGREKLFF.

This chain joins TRBV5-1 and TRBJ2-1. This CDR3 region has 13 residues. CDR1 is SGHRS and CDR2 is YFSETQ in the germline V gene. The CDR3 spells CASSLEEYNEQFF.

The chain couples TRBV2 to TRBJ2-3; TCRdb designates TRBD2, a call that cannot be tested without DNA. CDR1 and CDR2 (germline): SNHLY, FYNNEI. The CDR3 spans 15 residues. The CDR3 region is CASSDGLAAWDTQYF.